The rows below give T cell receptor beta chains drawn from one sample of a study of regulatory T cells in long-lasting Graves disease. Via MiXCR, TCRdb re-called the multiplex PCR reads, giving one row per CDR3 protein. The sample includes some 340,000 distinct CDR3 sequences, approximately 12% of them seen just once. The sample also formed part of further work on T cells in Graves' hyperthyroidism and ophthalmopathy.

Here the sequenced sample was peripheral blood mononuclear cells (PBMCs), taken at new diagnosis, from a patient treated with antithyroid drugs. The receptors originated from a woman aged 18-29 years with Graves disease. Both conserved end residues are part of each CDR3. Fields, in order: V gene, D gene, clone size, J gene, CDR3 DNA, CDR3 protein. The D gene is left open where the match is weak. Size tells how often a clone was seen (once, few, many) or the class of an expanded clone, and some rows leave it out.

TRBV9,TRBD1,few,TRBJ2-3,TGTGCCAGCAGCGCCCGCAGAACAGGGGCCACAGATACGCAGTATTTT,CASSARRTGATDTQYF
TRBV20-1,NA,many,TRBJ2-1,TGCAGTGCTAGTTCGGGCAACTACAATGAGCAGTTCTTC,CSASSGNYNEQFF
TRBV6-2/TRBV6-3,NA,NA,TRBJ2-2,TGTGCCAGCAGCTCCCCGAGGGGGGAGCTGTTTTTT,CASSSPRGELFF
TRBV7-2,NA,many,TRBJ2-5,TGTGCCAGCAGCGATCTTCCGTTCGGATTGGAGACCCAGTACTTC,CASSDLPFGLETQYF
TRBV20-1,NA,many,TRBJ1-5,TGCAGTGCTGGCCGGGACGCCCGGGGTCAGCCCCAGCATTTT,CSAGRDARGQPQHF
TRBV28,NA,many,TRBJ1-2,TGTGCCAGCAGTTCGGCAGGGATGGAGGGTGGCTATGGCTACACCTTC,CASSSAGMEGGYGYTF
TRBV19,NA,few,TRBJ2-7,TGTGCCTGCCAGGGAAGCTCCTACGAGCAGTACTTC,CACQGSSYEQYF
TRBV12-3/TRBV12-4,NA,many,TRBJ1-4,TGTGCCAGCAGTTTGACCGGGAACCATGAAAAACTGTTTTTT,CASSLTGNHEKLFF
TRBV12-3/TRBV12-4,TRBD1,NA,TRBJ1-5,TGTGCCAGCAGTTTATGGGAAGGGACAGGGGGTACTCGTTATCAGCCCCAGCATTTT,CASSLWEGTGGTRYQPQHF
TRBV6-2/TRBV6-3,NA,once,TRBJ1-2,TGTGCCAGCATCATCAGACTGGGACAACTTAACTATGGCTACACCTTC,CASIIRLGQLNYGYTF
TRBV7-2,TRBD1,many,TRBJ1-2,TGTGCCAGCAGCTTAGGACAGGGACTATATGGCTACACCTTC,CASSLGQGLYGYTF
TRBV20-1,NA,few,TRBJ2-2,TGCAGTGCTAAAACAGCGAACACCGGGGAGCTGTTTTTT,CSAKTANTGELFF
TRBV12-5,TRBD2,many,TRBJ2-3,TGTGCTAGTCGCCCTGTAACTAAGTTAGCGGGTGCCACAGATACGCAGTATTTT,CASRPVTKLAGATDTQYF
TRBV12-3/TRBV12-4,TRBD1,many,TRBJ1-1,TGTGCCAGCAGCCCTCCACCCCACAGGGGGGACACTGAAGCTTTCTTT,CASSPPPHRGDTEAFF
TRBV4-2,NA,many,TRBJ1-6,TGTGCCAGCAGCCAAGTTACTTCCGGTTCTGGGTTCCACTTT,CASSQVTSGSGFHF
TRBV7-2,NA,few,TRBJ1-2,TGTGCCAGCAGCTTAGTCCGCGGGAGGTTAAGTGTATGGGGCAACTATGGCTACACCTTC,CASSLVRGRLSVWGNYGYTF
TRBV7-9,TRBD2,NA,TRBJ2-2,TGTGCCAGCAGCTTAGGTCGGCGGGGGGGCGCCGGGGAGCTGTTTTTT,CASSLGRRGGAGELFF
TRBV5-1,NA,many,TRBJ2-3,TGCGCCAGCAGCACTAAGGACGGGTACCTTAGCACAGATACGCAGTATTTT,CASSTKDGYLSTDTQYF
TRBV5-1,NA,many,TRBJ1-1,TGCGCCAGCAGCTTGGATCCAGGTGTGAACACTGAAGCTTTCTTT,CASSLDPGVNTEAFF
TRBV11-2,TRBD2,NA,TRBJ2-7,TGTGCCAGCAGACGGGGACTAGCGACGGCTTACGAGCAGTACTTC,CASRRGLATAYEQYF
TRBV28,NA,NA,TRBJ2-5,TGTGCCAGCAGTTTTCACGTACAAGAGACCCAGTACTTC,CASSFHVQETQYF
TRBV11-1,NA,many,TRBJ2-1,TGTGCCAGCAGCTTAGGAGGGGAGAGCTCCTACAATGAGCAGTTCTTC,CASSLGGESSYNEQFF
TRBV6-2/TRBV6-3,NA,many,TRBJ1-1,TGTGCCAGCAGTTACTCGGCCGTCCGAGACTCGGCCGGAAGGAACACTGAAGCTTTCTTT,CASSYSAVRDSAGRNTEAFF
TRBV7-9,TRBD1,many,TRBJ1-2,TGTGCCAGCAGCTTAGAAGGCTTGACGGGACAGGGGTATGGCTACACCTTC,CASSLEGLTGQGYGYTF
TRBV20-1,NA,many,TRBJ2-7,TGCAGTGCCGACCAGGGTTACGAGCAGTACTTC,CSADQGYEQYF
TRBV7-2,NA,NA,TRBJ2-2,TGTGCCAGCAGCCCCCGGCGGGGTAGCGGGAACACCGGGGAGCTGTTTTTT,CASSPRRGSGNTGELFF
TRBV20-1,TRBD1,few,TRBJ1-5,TGCAGTGCTAGAGACGACAGGGGTCCCGATCAGCCCCAGCATTTT,CSARDDRGPDQPQHF
TRBV7-9,NA,few,TRBJ1-2,TGTGCCAGCAGCTTAGCGGTTGGGGGTTATGGCTACACCTTC,CASSLAVGGYGYTF
TRBV20-1,TRBD2,many,TRBJ2-5,TGCAGTGCTAGAGATGTGTGGGAGGGCCGAGAGACCCAGTACTTC,CSARDVWEGRETQYF
TRBV19,NA,many,TRBJ1-5,TGTGCCAGTAGTCTTACGGGGGGGGCTTATCAGCCCCAGCATTTT,CASSLTGGAYQPQHF
TRBV7-2,NA,many,TRBJ2-5,TGTGCCAGCAGCTCGCGGGGCGGGCCAGGGCAAGAGACCCAGTACTTC,CASSSRGGPGQETQYF
TRBV2,NA,many,TRBJ2-7,TGTGCCAGCAGCCTTACCCCGGGACACTTGAACTACGAGCAGTACTTC,CASSLTPGHLNYEQYF
TRBV12-3/TRBV12-4,TRBD2,many,TRBJ2-5,TGTGCCAGCAGTTTGAATGGGGGAGGGGAGACCCAGTACTTC,CASSLNGGGETQYF
TRBV10-3,TRBD2,many,TRBJ2-5,TGTGCCATCGAGAGACTAGCCCCGACTACAGAGACCCAGTACTTC,CAIERLAPTTETQYF
TRBV6-5,TRBD1,few,TRBJ1-2,TGTGCCAGCAGTTCTGTGGGACAGGGTGTTCTGGGTGGCTACACCTTC,CASSSVGQGVLGGYTF
TRBV6-1,TRBD1,many,TRBJ1-4,TGTGCCAGCAGCCCTCCTGGGACAGGACCCAATGAAAAACTGTTTTTT,CASSPPGTGPNEKLFF
TRBV28,TRBD2,many,TRBJ2-7,TGTGCCAGCAGTTCACCGGGACTAGCGGGCGAGCAGTACTTC,CASSSPGLAGEQYF
TRBV12-3/TRBV12-4,NA,few,TRBJ1-2,TGTGCCAGTACGAATAGGGTCTATGGCTACACCTTC,CASTNRVYGYTF
TRBV7-9,NA,many,TRBJ1-1,TGTGCCAGCAGCCGCATGGGGGGAAACACTGAAGCTTTCTTT,CASSRMGGNTEAFF
TRBV7-2,TRBD1,NA,TRBJ1-1,TGTGCCAGCAGCCTCTTGGACCTAGGGACAGGGGTAACTTTCTTT,CASSLLDLGTGVTFF